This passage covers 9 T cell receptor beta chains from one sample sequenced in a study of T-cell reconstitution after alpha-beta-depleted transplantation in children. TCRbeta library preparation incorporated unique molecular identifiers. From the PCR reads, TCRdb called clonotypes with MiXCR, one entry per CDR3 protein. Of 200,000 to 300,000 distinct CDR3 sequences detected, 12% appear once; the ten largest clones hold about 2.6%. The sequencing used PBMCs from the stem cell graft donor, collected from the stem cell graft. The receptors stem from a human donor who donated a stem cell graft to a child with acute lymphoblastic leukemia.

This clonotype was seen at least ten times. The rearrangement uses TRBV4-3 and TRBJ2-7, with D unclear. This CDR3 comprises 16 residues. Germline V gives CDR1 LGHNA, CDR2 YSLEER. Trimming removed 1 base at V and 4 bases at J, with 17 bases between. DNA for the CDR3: TGCGCCAGCAGCCAAGGATCAGCGACTGCCTCGTACGAGCAGTACTTC. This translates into CASSQGSATASYEQYF.

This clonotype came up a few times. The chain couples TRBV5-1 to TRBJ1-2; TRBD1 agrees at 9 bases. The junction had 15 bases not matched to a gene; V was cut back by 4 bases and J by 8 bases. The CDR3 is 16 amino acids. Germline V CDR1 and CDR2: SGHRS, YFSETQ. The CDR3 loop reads CASSPGGTGNGYGYTF. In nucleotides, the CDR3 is TGCGCCAGCAGCCCCGGTGGGACAGGGAACGGTTACGGCTACACCTTC. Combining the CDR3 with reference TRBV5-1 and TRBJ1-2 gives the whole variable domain KAGVTQTPRYLIKTRGQQVTLSCSPISGHRSVSWYQQTPGQGLQFLFEYFSETQRNKGNFPGRFSGRQFSNSRSEMNVSTLELGDSALYLCASSPGGTGNGYGYTFGSGTRLTVV.

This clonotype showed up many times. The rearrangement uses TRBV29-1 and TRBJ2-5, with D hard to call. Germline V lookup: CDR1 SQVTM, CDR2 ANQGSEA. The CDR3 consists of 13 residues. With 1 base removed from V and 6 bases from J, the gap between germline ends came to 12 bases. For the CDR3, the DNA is TGCAGCGTTGAAGGCTGGGAACCGAAGACCCAGTACTTC. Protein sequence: CSVEGWEPKTQYF.

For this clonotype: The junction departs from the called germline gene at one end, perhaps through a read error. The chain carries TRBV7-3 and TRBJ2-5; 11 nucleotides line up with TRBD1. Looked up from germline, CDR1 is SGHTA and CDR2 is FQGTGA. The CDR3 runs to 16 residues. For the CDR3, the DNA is TGTGCCTGCAGCCTCACCTCCCGGGACAGGGGGGAGACCCAGTACTTC. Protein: CACSLTSRDRGETQYF.

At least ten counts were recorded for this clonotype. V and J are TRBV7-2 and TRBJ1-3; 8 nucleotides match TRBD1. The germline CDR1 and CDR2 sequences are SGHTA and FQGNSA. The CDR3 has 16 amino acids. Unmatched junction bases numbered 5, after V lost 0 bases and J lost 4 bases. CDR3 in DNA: TGTGCCAGCAGCTTAGCGGGGACAGGAACAGGAAACACCATATATTTT. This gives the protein CASSLAGTGTGNTIYF.

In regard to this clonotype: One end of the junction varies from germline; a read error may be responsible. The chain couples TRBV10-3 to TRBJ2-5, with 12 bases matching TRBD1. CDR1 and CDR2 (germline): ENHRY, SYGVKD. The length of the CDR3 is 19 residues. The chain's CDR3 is CTICPNPGQGALWRETQYF. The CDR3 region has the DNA TGTACCATCTGTCCTAATCCGGGACAGGGGGCTTTGTGGAGGGAGACCCAGTACTTC.

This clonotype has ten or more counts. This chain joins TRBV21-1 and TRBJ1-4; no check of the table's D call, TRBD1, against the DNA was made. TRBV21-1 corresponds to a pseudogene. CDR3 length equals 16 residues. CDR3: CASSKILGVTNEKLFF. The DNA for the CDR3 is TGTGCCAGCAGCAAAATTTTGGGGGTCACTAATGAAAAACTGTTTTTT.

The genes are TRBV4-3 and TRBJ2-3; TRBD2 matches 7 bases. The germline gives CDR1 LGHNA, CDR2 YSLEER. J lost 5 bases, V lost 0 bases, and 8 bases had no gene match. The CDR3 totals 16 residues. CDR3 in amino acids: CASSQDWGGLVDTQYF. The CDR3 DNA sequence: TGCGCCAGCAGCCAAGACTGGGGGGGATTGGTAGATACGCAGTATTTT.

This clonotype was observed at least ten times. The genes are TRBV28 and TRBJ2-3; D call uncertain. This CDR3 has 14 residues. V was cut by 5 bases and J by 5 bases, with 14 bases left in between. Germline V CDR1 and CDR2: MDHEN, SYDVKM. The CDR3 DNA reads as TGTGCCAGCAGTCCCAGTCCTTGGGGAGATACGCAGTATTTT. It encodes CASSPSPWGDTQYF.